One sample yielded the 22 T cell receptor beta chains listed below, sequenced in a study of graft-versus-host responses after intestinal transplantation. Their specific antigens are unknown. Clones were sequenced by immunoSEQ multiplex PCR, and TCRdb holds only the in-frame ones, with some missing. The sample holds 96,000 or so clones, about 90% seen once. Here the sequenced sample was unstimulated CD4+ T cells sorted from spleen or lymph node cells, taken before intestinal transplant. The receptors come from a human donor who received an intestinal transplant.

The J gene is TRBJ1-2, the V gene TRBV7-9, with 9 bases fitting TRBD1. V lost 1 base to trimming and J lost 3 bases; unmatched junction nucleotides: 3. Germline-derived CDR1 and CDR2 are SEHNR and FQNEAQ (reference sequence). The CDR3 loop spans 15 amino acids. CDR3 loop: CASSLDRGRDYGYTF. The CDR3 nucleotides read TGTGCCAGCAGCTTAGACAGGGGGCGAGACTATGGCTACACCTTC.

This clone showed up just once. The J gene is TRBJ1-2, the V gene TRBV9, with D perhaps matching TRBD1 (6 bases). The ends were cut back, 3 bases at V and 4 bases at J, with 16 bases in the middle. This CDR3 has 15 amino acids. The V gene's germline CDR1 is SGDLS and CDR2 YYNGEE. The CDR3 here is CASSARLEGGYGYTF. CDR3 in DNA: TGTGCCAGCAGCGCCCGGTTAGAAGGGGGCTATGGCTACACCTTC.

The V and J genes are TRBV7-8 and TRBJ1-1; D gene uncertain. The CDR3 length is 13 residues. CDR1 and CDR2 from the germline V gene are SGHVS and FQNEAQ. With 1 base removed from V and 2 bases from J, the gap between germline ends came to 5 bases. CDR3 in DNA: TGTGCCAGCAGCTTAGTGCGCAACACTGAAGCTTTCTTT. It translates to CASSLVRNTEAFF.

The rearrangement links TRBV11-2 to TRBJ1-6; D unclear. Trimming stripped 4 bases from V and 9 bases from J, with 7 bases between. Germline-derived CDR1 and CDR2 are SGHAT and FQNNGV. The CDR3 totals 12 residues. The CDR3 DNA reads TGTGCCAGCAGCTCGGCGGTTTCACCCCTCCACTTT. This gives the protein CASSSAVSPLHF.

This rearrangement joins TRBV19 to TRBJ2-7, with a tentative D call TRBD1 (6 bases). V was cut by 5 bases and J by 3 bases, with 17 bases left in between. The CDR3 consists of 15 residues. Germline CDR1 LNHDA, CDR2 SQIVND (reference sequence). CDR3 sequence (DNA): TGTGCCAGTAGTTCCTCGGGACACTTAGACTACGAGCAGTACTTC. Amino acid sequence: CASSSSGHLDYEQYF.

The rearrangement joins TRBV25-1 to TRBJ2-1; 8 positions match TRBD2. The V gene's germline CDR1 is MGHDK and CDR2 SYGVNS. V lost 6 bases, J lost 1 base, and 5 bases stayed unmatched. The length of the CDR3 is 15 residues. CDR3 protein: CASRGSGSSYNEQFF. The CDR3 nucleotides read TGTGCCAGCAGGGGGAGCGGGAGTTCCTACAATGAGCAGTTCTTC.

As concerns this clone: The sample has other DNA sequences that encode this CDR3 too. The CDR3 region is CASSGDRGFTDTQYF. The CDR3 region has the DNA TGCGCCAGCAGCGGAGACAGGGGATTCACAGATACGCAGTATTTT. This chain connects TRBV5-1 to TRBJ2-3, with TRBD1 matching over 8 bases. Trimming at V came to 4 bases and at J to 2 bases, leaving 6 bases not matched to a gene. The CDR3 sequence is 15 residues long. Germline V gives CDR1 SGHRS, CDR2 YFSETQ.

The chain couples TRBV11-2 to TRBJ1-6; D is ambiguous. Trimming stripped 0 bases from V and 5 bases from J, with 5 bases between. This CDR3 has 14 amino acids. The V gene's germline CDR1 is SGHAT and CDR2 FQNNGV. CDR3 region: CASSLETDNSPLHF. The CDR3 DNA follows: TGTGCCAGCAGCTTAGAAACGGATAATTCACCCCTCCACTTT.

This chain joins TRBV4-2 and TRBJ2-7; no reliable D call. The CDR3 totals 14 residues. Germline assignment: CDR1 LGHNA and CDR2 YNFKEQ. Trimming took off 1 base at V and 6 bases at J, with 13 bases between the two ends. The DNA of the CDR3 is TGTGCCAGCAGCCAAGGCGAGTCCAGGTCCGAGCAGTACTTC. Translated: CASSQGESRSEQYF.

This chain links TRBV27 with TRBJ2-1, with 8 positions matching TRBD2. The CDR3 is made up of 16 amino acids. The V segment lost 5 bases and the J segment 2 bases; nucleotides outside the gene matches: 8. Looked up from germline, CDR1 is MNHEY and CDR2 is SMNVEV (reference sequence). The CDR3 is CASSTKAGVPYNEQFF. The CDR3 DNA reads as TGTGCCAGCAGTACCAAAGCGGGAGTCCCCTACAATGAGCAGTTCTTC.

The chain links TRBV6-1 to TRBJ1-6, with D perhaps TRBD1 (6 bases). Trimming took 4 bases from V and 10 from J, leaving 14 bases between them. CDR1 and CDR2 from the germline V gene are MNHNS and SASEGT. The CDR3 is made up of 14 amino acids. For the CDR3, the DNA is TGTGCCAGCAGTGTACAGGGAAAATACTCACCCCTCCACTTT. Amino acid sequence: CASSVQGKYSPLHF.

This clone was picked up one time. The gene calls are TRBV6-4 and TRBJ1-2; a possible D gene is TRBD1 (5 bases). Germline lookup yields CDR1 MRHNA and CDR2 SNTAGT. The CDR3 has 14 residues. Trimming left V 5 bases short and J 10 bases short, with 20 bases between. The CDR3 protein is CASSQSVVGGDYTF. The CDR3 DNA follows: TGTGCCAGCAGTCAGTCGGTGGTCGGAGGGGACTACACCTTC.

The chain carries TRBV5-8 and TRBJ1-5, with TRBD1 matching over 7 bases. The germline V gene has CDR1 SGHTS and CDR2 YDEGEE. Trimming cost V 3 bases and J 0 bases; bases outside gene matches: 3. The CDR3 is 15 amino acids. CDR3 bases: TGTGCCAGCAGCTCTCGACAGGGTAGCAATCAGCCCCAGCATTTT. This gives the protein CASSSRQGSNQPQHF.

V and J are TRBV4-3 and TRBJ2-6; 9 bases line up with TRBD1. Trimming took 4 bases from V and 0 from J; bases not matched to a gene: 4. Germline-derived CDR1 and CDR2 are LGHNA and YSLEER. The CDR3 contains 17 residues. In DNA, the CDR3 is TGCGCCAGCAGCCCCGGGACAGGGAGCTCTGGGGCCAACGTCCTGACTTTC. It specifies CASSPGTGSSGANVLTF.

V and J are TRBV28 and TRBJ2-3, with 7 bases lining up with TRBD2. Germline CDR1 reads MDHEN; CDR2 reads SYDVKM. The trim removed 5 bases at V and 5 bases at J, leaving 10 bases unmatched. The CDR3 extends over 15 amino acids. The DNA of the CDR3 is TGTGCCAGCAGTCCGACTAGCCGGGGCAAAGATACGCAGTATTTT. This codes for CASSPTSRGKDTQYF. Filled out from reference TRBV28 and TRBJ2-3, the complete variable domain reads DVKVTQSSRYLVKRTGEKVFLECVQDMDHENMFWYRQDPGLGLRLIYFSYDVKMKEKGDIPEGYSVSREKKERFSLILESASTNQTSMYLCASSPTSRGKDTQYFGPGTRLTVL.

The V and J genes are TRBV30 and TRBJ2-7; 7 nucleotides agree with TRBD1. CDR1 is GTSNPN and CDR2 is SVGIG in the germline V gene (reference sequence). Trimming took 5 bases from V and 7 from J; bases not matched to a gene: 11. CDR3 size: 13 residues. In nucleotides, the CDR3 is TGTGCCTGGGCCATCGGGACAGCGGCTGAGCAGTACTTC. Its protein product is CAWAIGTAAEQYF.

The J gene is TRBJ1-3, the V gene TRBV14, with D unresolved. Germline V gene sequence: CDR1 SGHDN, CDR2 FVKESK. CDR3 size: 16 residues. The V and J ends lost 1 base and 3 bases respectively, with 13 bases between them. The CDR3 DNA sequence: TGTGCCAGCAGCCAAGTACGTTCCGAGAGTGGAAACACCATATATTTT. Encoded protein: CASSQVRSESGNTIYF.

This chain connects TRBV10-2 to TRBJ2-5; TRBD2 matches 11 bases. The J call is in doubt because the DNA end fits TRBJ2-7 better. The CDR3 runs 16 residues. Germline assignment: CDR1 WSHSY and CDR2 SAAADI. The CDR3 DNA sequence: TGCGCCAGCAGTTTGACTAGCGGGACTTTCTCCTACGAGCAGTACTTC. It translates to CASSLTSGTFSYEQYF.

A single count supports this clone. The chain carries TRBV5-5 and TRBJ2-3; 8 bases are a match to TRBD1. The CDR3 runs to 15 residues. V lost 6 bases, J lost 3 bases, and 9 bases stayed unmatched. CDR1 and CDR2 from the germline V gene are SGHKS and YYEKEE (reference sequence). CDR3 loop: CASKQVQGATDTQYF. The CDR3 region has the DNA TGTGCCAGCAAGCAGGTTCAGGGGGCTACAGATACGCAGTATTTT.

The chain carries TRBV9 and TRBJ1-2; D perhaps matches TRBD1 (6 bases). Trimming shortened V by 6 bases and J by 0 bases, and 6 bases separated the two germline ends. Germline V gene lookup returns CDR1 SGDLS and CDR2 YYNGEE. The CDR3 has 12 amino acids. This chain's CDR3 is CASKGANYGYTF. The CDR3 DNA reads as TGTGCCAGCAAGGGGGCTAACTATGGCTACACCTTC. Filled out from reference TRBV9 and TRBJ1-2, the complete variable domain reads DSGVTQTPKHLITATGQRVTLRCSPRSGDLSVYWYQQSLDQGLQFLIQYYNGEERAKGNILERFSAQQFPDLHSELNLSSLELGDSALYFCASKGANYGYTFGSGTRLTVV.

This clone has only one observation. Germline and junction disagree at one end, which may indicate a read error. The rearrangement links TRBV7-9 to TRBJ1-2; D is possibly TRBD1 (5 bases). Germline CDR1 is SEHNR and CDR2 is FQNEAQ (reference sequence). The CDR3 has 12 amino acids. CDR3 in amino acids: CASSLHNSSGDF. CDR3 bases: TGTGCCAGCAGCTTACACAATTCCTCGGGGGACTTC.

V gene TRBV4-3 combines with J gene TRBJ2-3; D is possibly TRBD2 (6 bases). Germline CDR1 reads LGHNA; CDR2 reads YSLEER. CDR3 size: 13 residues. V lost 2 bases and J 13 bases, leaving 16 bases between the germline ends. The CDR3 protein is CASSQSWGEAEYF. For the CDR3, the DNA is TGCGCCAGCAGCCAATCTTGGGGGGAGGCGGAGTATTTT.